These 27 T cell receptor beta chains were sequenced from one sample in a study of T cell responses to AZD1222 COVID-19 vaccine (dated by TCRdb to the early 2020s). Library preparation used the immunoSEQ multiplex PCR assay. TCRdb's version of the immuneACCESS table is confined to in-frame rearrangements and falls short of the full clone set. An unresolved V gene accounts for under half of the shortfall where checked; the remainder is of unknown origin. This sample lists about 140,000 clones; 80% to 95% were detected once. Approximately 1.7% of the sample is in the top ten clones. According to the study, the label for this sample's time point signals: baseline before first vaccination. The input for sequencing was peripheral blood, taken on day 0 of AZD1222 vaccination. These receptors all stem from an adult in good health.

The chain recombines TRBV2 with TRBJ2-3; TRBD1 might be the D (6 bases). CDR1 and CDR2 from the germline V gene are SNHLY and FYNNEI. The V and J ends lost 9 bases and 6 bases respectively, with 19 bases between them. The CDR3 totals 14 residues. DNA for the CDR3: TGTGCCAGGGAGACAGGACCCTCCGGGGATACGCAGTATTTT. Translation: CARETGPSGDTQYF. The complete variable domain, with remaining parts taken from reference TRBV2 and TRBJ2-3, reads EPEVTQTPSHQVTQMGQEVILRCVPISNHLYFYWYRQILGQKVEFLVSFYNNEISEKSEIFDDQFSVERPDGSNFTLKIRSTKLEDSAMYFCARETGPSGDTQYFGPGTRLTVL.

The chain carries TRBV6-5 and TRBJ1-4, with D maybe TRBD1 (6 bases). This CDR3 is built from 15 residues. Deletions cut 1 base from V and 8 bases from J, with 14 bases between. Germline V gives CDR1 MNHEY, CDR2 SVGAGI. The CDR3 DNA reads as TGTGCCAGCAGTTACTGGGCGGGGGCGCCGGAAAAACTGTTTTTT. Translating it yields CASSYWAGAPEKLFF.

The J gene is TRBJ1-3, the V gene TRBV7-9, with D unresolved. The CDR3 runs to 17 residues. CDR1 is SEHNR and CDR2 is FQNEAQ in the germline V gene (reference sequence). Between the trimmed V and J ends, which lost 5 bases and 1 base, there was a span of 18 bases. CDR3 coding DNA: TGTGCCAGCAGCCGTGGACGGAACTATATTTCTGGAAACACCATATATTTT. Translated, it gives CASSRGRNYISGNTIYF.

In nucleotides, the CDR3 is TGTGCCAGCAGCTTAGTTTGGGGCAGGGGGCCGGAGGAGACCCAGTACTTC. Residues: CASSLVWGRGPEETQYF. This chain joins TRBV7-9 and TRBJ2-5; TRBD1 matches 8 bases. The V gene end was trimmed by 1 base and the J gene end by 5 bases; junction bases not matched to a gene: 12. The length of the CDR3 is 17 residues. CDR1 and CDR2 (germline): SEHNR, FQNEAQ (reference sequence).

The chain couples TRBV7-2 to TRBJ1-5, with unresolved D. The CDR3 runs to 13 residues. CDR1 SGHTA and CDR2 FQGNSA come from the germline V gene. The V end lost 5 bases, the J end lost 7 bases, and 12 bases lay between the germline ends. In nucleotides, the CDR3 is TGTGCCAGCAGCGTCCCGGGGAACCAGCCCCAGCATTTT. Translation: CASSVPGNQPQHF.

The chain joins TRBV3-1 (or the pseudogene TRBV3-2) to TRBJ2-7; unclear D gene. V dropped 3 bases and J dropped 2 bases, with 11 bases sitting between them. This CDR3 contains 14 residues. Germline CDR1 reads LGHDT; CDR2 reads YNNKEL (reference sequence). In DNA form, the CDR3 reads TGTGCCAGCAGCCATGATCCGGGTCCCTACGAGCAGTACTTC. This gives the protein CASSHDPGPYEQYF.

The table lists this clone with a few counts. CDR3 amino acids: CASSLQVTATPNTEAFF. Here the CDR3 DNA reads TGTGCCAGCAGCTTGCAGGTCACAGCCACCCCCAACACTGAAGCTTTCTTT. The gene calls are TRBV7-3 and TRBJ1-1; D call uncertain. V was cut by 3 bases and J by 2 bases, with 19 bases left in between. The CDR3 is made up of 17 amino acids. Germline V CDR1 and CDR2: SGHTA, FQGTGA.

The CDR3 coding sequence is TGTGCCAGCTCACGTGGTGGGACAGGGAACGAGCAGTACTTC. Its translation is CASSRGGTGNEQYF. J is TRBJ2-7 and V is TRBV18, with 9 bases aligning to TRBD1. The CDR3 spans 14 residues. J was trimmed by 5 bases and V by 4 bases; bases with no gene match: 6. Germline CDR1 reads KGHSH; CDR2 reads LQKENI.

CDR3 nucleotide sequence: TGTGCCAGCAGTTCCGGGACAGGTAACACCGGGGAGCTGTTTTTT. It specifies CASSSGTGNTGELFF. The gene calls are TRBV2 and TRBJ2-2; 8 bases fit TRBD1. This CDR3 region has 15 residues. Unmatched junction bases numbered 4, after V lost 5 bases and J lost 2 bases. Germline V lookup: CDR1 SNHLY, CDR2 FYNNEI.

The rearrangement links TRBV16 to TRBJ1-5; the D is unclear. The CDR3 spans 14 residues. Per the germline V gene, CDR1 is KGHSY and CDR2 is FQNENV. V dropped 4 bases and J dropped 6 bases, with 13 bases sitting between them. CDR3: CASSRSRIRQPQHF. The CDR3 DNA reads TGTGCCAGCAGCCGGAGCAGGATCCGTCAGCCCCAGCATTTT.

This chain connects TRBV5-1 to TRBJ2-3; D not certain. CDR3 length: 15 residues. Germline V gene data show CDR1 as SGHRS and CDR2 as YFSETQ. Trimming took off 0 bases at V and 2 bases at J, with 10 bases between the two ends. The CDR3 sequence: CASSLDGTYTDTQYF. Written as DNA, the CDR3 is TGCGCCAGCAGCTTGGACGGAACATACACAGATACGCAGTATTTT.

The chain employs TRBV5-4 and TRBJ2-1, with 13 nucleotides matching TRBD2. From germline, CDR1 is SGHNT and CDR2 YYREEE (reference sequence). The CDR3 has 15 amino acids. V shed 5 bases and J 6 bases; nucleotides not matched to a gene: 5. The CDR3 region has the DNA TGTGCCAGCAGAGCCGGGACTAGCGGGGTCAATGAGCAGTTCTTC. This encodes CASRAGTSGVNEQFF. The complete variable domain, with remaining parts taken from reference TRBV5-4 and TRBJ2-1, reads ETGVTQSPTHLIKTRGQQVTLRCSSQSGHNTVSWYQQALGQGPQFIFQYYREEENGRGNFPPRFSGLQFPNYSSELNVNALELDDSALYLCASRAGTSGVNEQFFGPGTRLTVL.

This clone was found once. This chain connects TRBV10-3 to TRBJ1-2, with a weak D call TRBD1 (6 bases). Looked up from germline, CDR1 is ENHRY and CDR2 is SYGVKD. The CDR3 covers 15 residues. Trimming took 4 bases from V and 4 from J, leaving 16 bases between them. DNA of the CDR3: TGTGCCATCAGTGCTTACAGGGATTCGGGCTATGGCTACACCTTC. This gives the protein CAISAYRDSGYGYTF.

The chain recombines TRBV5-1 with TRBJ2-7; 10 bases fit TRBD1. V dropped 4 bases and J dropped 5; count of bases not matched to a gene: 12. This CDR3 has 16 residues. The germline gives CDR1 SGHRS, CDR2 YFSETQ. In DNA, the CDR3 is TGCGCCAGCAGCATAGATGGAGGGACAGGGGTTGACGAGCAGTACTTC. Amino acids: CASSIDGGTGVDEQYF. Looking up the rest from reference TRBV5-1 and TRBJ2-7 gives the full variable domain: KAGVTQTPRYLIKTRGQQVTLSCSPISGHRSVSWYQQTPGQGLQFLFEYFSETQRNKGNFPGRFSGRQFSNSRSEMNVSTLELGDSALYLCASSIDGGTGVDEQYFGPGTRLTVT.

CDR3 DNA: TGTGCCAGCAGCGGGGCTAGCGGGGCTTACAATGAGCAGTTCTTC. Residues: CASSGASGAYNEQFF. The chain couples TRBV9 to TRBJ2-1, with 9 bases fitting TRBD2. Germline-derived CDR1 and CDR2 are SGDLS and YYNGEE. The CDR3 has 15 residues. The trim removed 3 bases at V and 4 bases at J, leaving 5 bases unmatched.

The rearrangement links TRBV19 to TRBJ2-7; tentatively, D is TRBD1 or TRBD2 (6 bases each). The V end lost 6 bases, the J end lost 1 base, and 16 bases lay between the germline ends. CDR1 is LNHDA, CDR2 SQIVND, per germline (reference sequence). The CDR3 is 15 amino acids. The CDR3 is CASRWGRDPSYEQYF. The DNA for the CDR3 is TGTGCCAGTAGGTGGGGGCGGGACCCATCCTACGAGCAGTACTTC. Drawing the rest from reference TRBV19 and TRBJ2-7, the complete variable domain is DGGITQSPKYLFRKEGQNVTLSCEQNLNHDAMYWYRQDPGQGLRLIYYSQIVNDFQKGDIAEGYSVSREKKESFPLTVTSAQKNPTAFYLCASRWGRDPSYEQYFGPGTRLTVT.

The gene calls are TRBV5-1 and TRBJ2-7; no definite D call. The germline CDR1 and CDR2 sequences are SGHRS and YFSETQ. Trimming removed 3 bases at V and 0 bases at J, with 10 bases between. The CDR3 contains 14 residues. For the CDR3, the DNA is TGCGCCAGCAGCTCGACCCTAGACTCCTACGAGCAGTACTTC. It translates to CASSSTLDSYEQYF.

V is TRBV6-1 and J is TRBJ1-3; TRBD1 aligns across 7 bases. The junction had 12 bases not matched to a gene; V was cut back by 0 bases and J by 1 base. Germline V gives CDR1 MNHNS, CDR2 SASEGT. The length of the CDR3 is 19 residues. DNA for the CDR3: TGTGCCAGCAGTGAAGCGCTTTTTACAGGGGCGAGATCTGGAAACACCATATATTTT. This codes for CASSEALFTGARSGNTIYF.

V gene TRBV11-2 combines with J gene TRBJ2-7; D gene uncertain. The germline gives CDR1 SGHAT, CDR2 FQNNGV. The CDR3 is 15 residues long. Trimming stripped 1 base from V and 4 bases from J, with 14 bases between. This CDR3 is CASSLVGLSKYEQYF. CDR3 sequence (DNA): TGTGCCAGCAGCTTAGTGGGTTTGTCTAAATACGAGCAGTACTTC. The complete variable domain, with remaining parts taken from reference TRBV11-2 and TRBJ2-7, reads EAGVAQSPRYKIIEKRQSVAFWCNPISGHATLYWYQQILGQGPKLLIQFQNNGVVDDSQLPKDRFSAERLKGVDSTLKIQPAKLEDSAVYLCASSLVGLSKYEQYFGPGTRLTVT.

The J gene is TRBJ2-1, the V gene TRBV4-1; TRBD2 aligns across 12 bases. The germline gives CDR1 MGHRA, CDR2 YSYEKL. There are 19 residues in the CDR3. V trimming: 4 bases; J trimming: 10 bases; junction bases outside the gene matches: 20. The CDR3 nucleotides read TGCGCCAGCAGCCTAGGACTAGCGGGACGAGGGGTTCGGCTTTGGGAGCAGTTCTTC. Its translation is CASSLGLAGRGVRLWEQFF.

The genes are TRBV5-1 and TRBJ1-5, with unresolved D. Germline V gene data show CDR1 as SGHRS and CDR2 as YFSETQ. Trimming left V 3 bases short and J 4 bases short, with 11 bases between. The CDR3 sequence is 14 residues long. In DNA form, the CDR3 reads TGCGCCAGCAGCTCGGGCCCCATGAATCAGCCCCAGCATTTT. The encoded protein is CASSSGPMNQPQHF. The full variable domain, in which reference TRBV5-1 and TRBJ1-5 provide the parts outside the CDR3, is KAGVTQTPRYLIKTRGQQVTLSCSPISGHRSVSWYQQTPGQGLQFLFEYFSETQRNKGNFPGRFSGRQFSNSRSEMNVSTLELGDSALYLCASSSGPMNQPQHFGDGTRLSIL.

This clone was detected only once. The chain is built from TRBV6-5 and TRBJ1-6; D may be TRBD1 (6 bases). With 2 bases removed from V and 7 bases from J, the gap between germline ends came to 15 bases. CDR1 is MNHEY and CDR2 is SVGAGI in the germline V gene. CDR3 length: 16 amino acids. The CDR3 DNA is TGTGCCAGCAGTTACCGCGGGGGCGTGGCGAATTCACCCCTCCACTTT. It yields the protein CASSYRGGVANSPLHF.

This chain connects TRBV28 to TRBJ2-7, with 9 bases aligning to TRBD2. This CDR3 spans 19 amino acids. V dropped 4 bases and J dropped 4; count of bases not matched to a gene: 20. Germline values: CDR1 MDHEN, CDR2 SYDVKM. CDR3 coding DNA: TGTGCCAGCAGTTACCGACTAGCGGCCGATCTTGGGAGATCTTACGAGCAGTACTTC. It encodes CASSYRLAADLGRSYEQYF.

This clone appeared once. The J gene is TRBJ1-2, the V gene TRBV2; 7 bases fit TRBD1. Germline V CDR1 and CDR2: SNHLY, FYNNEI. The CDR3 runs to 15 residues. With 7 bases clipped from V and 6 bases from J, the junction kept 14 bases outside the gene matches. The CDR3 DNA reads TGTGCCAGCATTCCAATGGCCCAGGGGGTAAATGGCTACACCTTC. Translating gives CASIPMAQGVNGYTF.

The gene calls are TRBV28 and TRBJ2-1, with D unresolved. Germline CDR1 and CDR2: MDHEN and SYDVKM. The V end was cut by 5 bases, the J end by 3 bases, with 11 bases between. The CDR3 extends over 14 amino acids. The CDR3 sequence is CASSHRPDYNEQFF. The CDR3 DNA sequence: TGTGCCAGCAGTCACCGACCGGACTACAATGAGCAGTTCTTC.

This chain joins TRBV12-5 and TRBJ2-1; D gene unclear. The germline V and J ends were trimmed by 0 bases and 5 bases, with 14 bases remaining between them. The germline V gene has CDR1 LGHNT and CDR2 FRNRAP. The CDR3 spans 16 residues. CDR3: CASGLVLPQAHNEQFF. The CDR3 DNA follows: TGTGCTAGTGGTTTGGTACTTCCTCAAGCCCACAATGAGCAGTTCTTC.

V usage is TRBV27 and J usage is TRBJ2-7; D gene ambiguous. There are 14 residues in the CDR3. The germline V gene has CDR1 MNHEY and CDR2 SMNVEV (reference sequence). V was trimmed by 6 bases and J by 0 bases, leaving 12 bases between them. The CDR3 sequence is CASSPHVSSYEQYF. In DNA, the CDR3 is TGTGCCAGCAGCCCACACGTTAGCTCCTACGAGCAGTACTTC.